Sequencing of this T cell receptor (beta chain) was carried out in a study of shared clonotypes between healthy human individuals. Overall study: Researchers assigned three CD4 naive, three CD4 memory, two CD8 naive and one CD8 memory plate to each donor.

A deep-level run was used for the assay. For each subset, genomic DNA was distributed in equal portions over several immunoSEQ plates. Clones were read by immunoSEQ multiplex PCR, and TCRdb kept only the in-frame ones, dropping some. The table shows about 2.5 million clones, with less than 95% occurring only once. Points on this clone: The target antigen is unknown. The sample has other DNA sequences that encode this CDR3 too.

Findings and limits, study-wide: Naive subsets generally exceeded memory subsets in estimated richness.

Sequences were obtained from naive CD4+ T cells from PBMCs. Subset: CD45RA+ positively selected. This receptor was taken from a man aged 18 to 35 in good health. Some clones in this sample may be carry-over from other donors' samples.

CDR3 protein: CASSIRTGPYEQYF. The CDR3 DNA reads as TGTGCCAGTAGTATCAGGACAGGGCCCTACGAGCAGTACTTC. V is TRBV19 and J is TRBJ2-7; TRBD1 matches at 8 bases. This CDR3 is 14 amino acids long. J was trimmed by 2 bases and V by 3 bases; bases with no gene match: 3. Germline loops: CDR1 LNHDA, CDR2 SQIVND (reference sequence).